The present T cell receptor (beta chain) was sequenced within a study of siplizumab effects on memory and regulatory T cells. This CDR3 has 14 amino acids. CDR1 is SGHRS, CDR2 YFSETQ, per germline. TCR templates numbering roughly 94,000 were assayed per sample. Measured with immunoSEQ multiplex PCR; TCRdb has only the in-frame clones, and not every one. The profile shows about 91,000 clones, more than 95% of them singletons. The sequenced sample consisted of naive CD4+ T cells sorted from blood. The source is a human donor in good health. This chain joins TRBV5-1 and TRBJ1-1; D may be TRBD1 (5 bases). CDR3 in DNA: TGCTCCGGGGAACATCCCCCGGGGCACACTGAAGCTTTCTTT. Translation: CSGEHPPGHTEAFF.